This T cell receptor beta chain is drawn from a study of blood T cells in healthy people across ages. A sample-barcoded 5' primer and a J-beta primer mix were used in a second PCR of about 6 to 11 cycles. The template-switch adaptor, which had 12 random nucleotides, put a tag on each cDNA molecule. TCRdb itself ran the 5' RACE reads through MiXCR, one entry per CDR3 protein. The sample has hundreds of thousands of distinct CDR3 sequences, 56% seen once. CDR3 length: 14 residues. Germline V gene sequence: CDR1 SGHTA, CDR2 FQGNSA. Between the trimmed V and J ends, which lost 5 bases and 2 bases, there was a span of 13 bases.

The clonotype comes from a man in his forties in good health. Sequences were obtained from blood. The chain has TRBV7-2 and TRBJ2-7, with D unresolved. The CDR3 sequence: CASSPDFAAYEQYF. The CDR3, as DNA: TGTGCCAGCAGCCCCGACTTCGCGGCCTACGAGCAGTACTTC.